This T cell receptor beta chain was retrieved from a study of tumor-infiltrating lymphocytes in localized non-small cell lung cancer. Whole-study findings and limits: Tumor T-cell fraction was not associated with recurrence-free survival. No T-cell fraction difference was seen between IM1 and IM2 tumors. TCR sequencing covered a subset of patients with enough tissue.

Some clones are missing from TCRdb's copy, which holds only in-frame ones; the method was immunoSEQ multiplex PCR. The sample gives roughly 7,200 clones, around 77% of which show up once; roughly 10% is in the top ten. As regards this clone: Its antigen remains unknown.

The clonotype was recovered from a human donor with non-small cell lung cancer. Sequenced material: lung tumor tissue.

The chain's CDR3 is CASSTGQQETQYF. The CDR3 DNA is TGTGCCAGCAGCACTGGACAGCAAGAGACCCAGTACTTC. The chain couples TRBV5-5 to TRBJ2-5; tentative D call: TRBD1 (6 bases). Germline V gene data show CDR1 as SGHKS and CDR2 as YYEKEE (reference sequence). The CDR3 contains 13 residues. The V end lost 4 bases, the J end lost 2 bases, and 9 bases lay between the germline ends.